This T cell receptor beta chain was sequenced in a study of chemoradiotherapy in HPV16-positive cancers. General observations from the study: Non-HPV-specific T cells did not expand in tumors during treatment, whereas candidate HPV-specific clones and E7-related motifs did.

V lost 1 base and J lost 10, with 11 bases in between. The CDR3 contains 13 residues. Germline V gene lookup returns CDR1 SGHRS and CDR2 YFSETQ. As to this clone: No antigen is known for it.

The assay was immunoSEQ multiplex PCR, and TCRdb's table has in-frame clones only and misses some. The data contain about 30,000 clones, roughly 84% of them singletons. The input for sequencing was blood, taken from a patient who underwent chemoradiotherapy. J is TRBJ1-4 and V is TRBV5-1, with no clear D. The clonotype comes from a human donor with HPV-associated anogenital cancer. Here the CDR3 DNA reads TGCGCCAGCAGCTTGAGTCGTCTGGGAAAACTGTTTTTT. This encodes CASSLSRLGKLFF.